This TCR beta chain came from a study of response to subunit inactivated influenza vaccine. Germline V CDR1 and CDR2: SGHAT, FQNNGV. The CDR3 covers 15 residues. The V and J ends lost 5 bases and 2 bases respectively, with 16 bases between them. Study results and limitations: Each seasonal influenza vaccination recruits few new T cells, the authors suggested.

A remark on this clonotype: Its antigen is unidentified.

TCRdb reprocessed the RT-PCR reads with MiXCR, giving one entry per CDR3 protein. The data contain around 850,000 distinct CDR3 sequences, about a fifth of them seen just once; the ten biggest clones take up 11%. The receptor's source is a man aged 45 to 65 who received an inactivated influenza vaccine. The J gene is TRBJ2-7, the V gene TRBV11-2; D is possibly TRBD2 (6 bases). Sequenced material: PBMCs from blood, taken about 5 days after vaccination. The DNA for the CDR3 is TGTGCCAGCAGCCCCCCTCCGGGGGTTACCTACGAGCAGTACTTC. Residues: CASSPPPGVTYEQYF.